These 27 T cell receptor beta chains were all obtained from the same sample, sequenced in a study of OX40 agonist ivuxolimab in advanced cancers. Libraries were prepared by immunoSEQ multiplex PCR; TCRdb keeps only in-frame clonotypes and omits some of them. The sample includes about 68,000 clones, roughly nine tenths seen only once; the top ten take around 0.31%. Source: CD4+ or CD8+ T cells sorted from blood, taken in a trial of the OX40 agonist ivuxolimab. The source of these receptors is an adult with an advanced solid tumor such as melanoma, head and neck, liver or kidney cancer.

This rearrangement joins TRBV7-8 to TRBJ2-1; 8 bases are shared with TRBD1. The CDR3 contains 15 residues. CDR1 SGHVS and CDR2 FQNEAQ come from the germline V gene. With 5 bases clipped from V and 7 bases from J, the junction kept 10 bases outside the gene matches. CDR3 DNA: TGTGCCAGCAGCCCCAGGACAGGGATGGTTAATGAGCAGTTCTTC. As protein: CASSPRTGMVNEQFF.

The gene calls are TRBV5-4 and TRBJ2-4; D is ambiguous. The CDR3 loop spans 14 amino acids. Germline V CDR1 and CDR2: SGHNT, YYREEE (reference sequence). V lost 2 bases and J 3 bases, leaving 9 bases between the germline ends. The CDR3: CASSLAWDKNIQYF. CDR3 DNA: TGTGCCAGCAGCTTAGCATGGGACAAAAACATTCAGTACTTC.

The chain uses TRBV6-6 and TRBJ2-3, with 12 bases identical to TRBD2. V shed 6 bases, J shed 0 bases, and the junction held 4 bases outside the gene matches. The CDR3 loop spans 16 amino acids. The germline gives CDR1 MNHNY, CDR2 SVGAGI (reference sequence). The CDR3 DNA is TGTGCCAGCAGGGGGGGGACTAGCGGGAGCACAGATACGCAGTATTTT. Protein: CASRGGTSGSTDTQYF.

This clone was seen more than once but under ten times. This chain connects TRBV6-5 to TRBJ2-7, with D uncertain. Germline assignment: CDR1 MNHEY and CDR2 SVGAGI. This CDR3 spans 15 amino acids. Trimming took off 0 bases at V and 3 bases at J, with 12 bases between the two ends. The chain's CDR3 is CASSYSETPHYEQYF. CDR3 DNA sequence: TGTGCCAGCAGTTACTCAGAGACACCCCACTACGAGCAGTACTTC.

The rearrangement uses TRBV7-2 and TRBJ2-7; 14 nucleotides align to TRBD2. Germline V gene data show CDR1 as SGHTA and CDR2 as FQGNSA. J gave up 3 bases and V 5 bases, and 15 bases lay outside the gene matches. CDR3 length: 19 amino acids. The CDR3 loop is CASSPGETSGRGRVYEQYF. The CDR3 nucleotides read TGTGCCAGCAGCCCCGGGGAGACTAGCGGGAGGGGTCGTGTCTACGAGCAGTACTTC.

The chain uses TRBV30 and TRBJ1-5; D unclear. Germline values: CDR1 GTSNPN, CDR2 SVGIG (reference sequence). This CDR3 comprises 15 residues. Trimming removed 0 bases at V and 0 bases at J, with 9 bases between. The CDR3 region has the DNA TGTGCCTGGAGTGTACGCTCCAATAGCAATCAGCCCCAGCATTTT. Amino acids: CAWSVRSNSNQPQHF.

CDR3: CASMRGDVAGVGYNEQFF. CDR3 nucleotides: TGTGCCAGCATGAGGGGGGATGTAGCGGGAGTGGGGTACAATGAGCAGTTCTTC. J is TRBJ2-1 and V is TRBV2; 9 nucleotides agree with TRBD2. The CDR3 runs 18 residues. V was pared by 7 bases and J by 4 bases, with 17 bases of the junction left unmatched. Germline CDR1 and CDR2: SNHLY and FYNNEI.

CDR3 sequence: CASSRRTGAQTEAFF. DNA of the CDR3: TGCGCCAGCAGCCGACGGACGGGGGCGCAAACTGAAGCTTTCTTT. This rearrangement joins TRBV23-1 to TRBJ1-1; perhaps TRBD1 as D (6 bases). TRBV23-1 is an open reading frame, and its role is uncertain. Trimming removed 6 bases at V and 5 bases at J, with 19 bases between. The CDR3 extends over 15 amino acids.

The chain employs TRBV6-5 and TRBJ1-1; possibly TRBD1 for D (5 bases). In germline, CDR1 is MNHEY, CDR2 SVGAGI. CDR3 length: 15 amino acids. Trimming stripped 2 bases from V and 6 bases from J, with 16 bases between. As DNA, the CDR3 is TGTGCCAGCAGTTACAGTACCGGGACCTCAGCTGAAGCTTTCTTT. Amino acids: CASSYSTGTSAEAFF.

The chain recombines TRBV28 with TRBJ1-3; 7 bases line up with TRBD1. Germline CDR1 MDHEN, CDR2 SYDVKM. The CDR3 has 14 residues. Trimming cost V 6 bases and J 4 bases; bases outside gene matches: 6. The CDR3 sequence is CASRQQGTGNTIYF. The DNA for the CDR3 is TGTGCCAGCAGACAACAGGGGACCGGAAACACCATATATTTT.

This clone showed up just a few times. The chain carries TRBV30 and TRBJ1-1; D may be TRBD1 (5 bases). The CDR3 runs 12 residues. The V gene lost 8 bases and the J gene lost 2 bases, with 12 bases spanning the gap. CDR1 and CDR2 (germline): GTSNPN, SVGIG (reference sequence). The CDR3 is CAAEGSNTEAFF. The CDR3 DNA reads TGTGCCGCTGAGGGGTCCAACACTGAAGCTTTCTTT.

V and J are TRBV4-1 and TRBJ2-5; TRBD1 aligns across 9 bases. The end of the DNA is better explained by TRBJ2-7, so the J call may be wrong. Per the germline V gene, CDR1 is MGHRA and CDR2 is YSYEKL. The CDR3 loop spans 17 amino acids. CDR3 in amino acids: CASSQVGTGPRGYEQYF. For the CDR3, the DNA is TGCGCCAGCAGCCAAGTAGGGACAGGGCCTAGGGGGTACGAGCAGTACTTC.

The rearrangement joins TRBV7-2 to TRBJ2-7; TRBD1 aligns across 9 bases. V lost 2 bases and J lost 4; bases outside the gene matches: 9. Germline loops: CDR1 SGHTA, CDR2 FQGNSA. The CDR3 runs to 16 residues. As DNA, the CDR3 is TGTGCCAGCAGCTTATACGGGAGACAGGGGGGGTACGAGCAGTACTTC. Its translation is CASSLYGRQGGYEQYF.

This chain links TRBV7-8 with TRBJ1-5, with D unclear. This CDR3 has 14 residues. CDR1 is SGHVS, CDR2 FQNEAQ, per germline. Trimming took 1 base from V and 6 from J, leaving 10 bases between them. CDR3 sequence (DNA): TGTGCCAGCAGCTTAGGTGGCGGTACTCAGCCCCAGCATTTT. It translates to CASSLGGGTQPQHF.

This rearrangement joins TRBV30 to TRBJ1-5; TRBD1 aligns across 8 bases. This CDR3 is 14 amino acids long. V was clipped by 4 bases and J by 2 bases; unmatched bases: 4. Germline lookup yields CDR1 GTSNPN and CDR2 SVGIG (reference sequence). The CDR3 coding sequence is TGTGCCTGGACCCCGGGACAGGGCAATCAGCCCCAGCATTTT. Encoded protein: CAWTPGQGNQPQHF.

The rearrangement joins TRBV7-9 to TRBJ1-2, with D unresolved. V lost 5 bases and J 4 bases, leaving 11 bases between the germline ends. From germline, CDR1 is SEHNR and CDR2 FQNEAQ (reference sequence). The CDR3 spans 13 residues. The CDR3 coding sequence is TGTGCCAGCAGCGAAACGGGCCTCTATGGCTACACCTTC. Protein: CASSETGLYGYTF.

The chain joins TRBV7-3 to TRBJ2-6; possibly TRBD1 for D (6 bases). The CDR3 sequence is 18 residues long. Germline CDR1 reads SGHTA; CDR2 reads FQGTGA. The V end was cut by 2 bases, the J end by 0 bases, with 14 bases between. The CDR3 DNA follows: TGTGCCAGCAGCTTAGTCGACACAGGGAGCTCTGGGGCCAACGTCCTGACTTTC. It encodes CASSLVDTGSSGANVLTF.

This clone has only one observation. CDR3 loop: CASSYGHTRPYEQYF. CDR3 in DNA: TGTGCCAGCAGTTACGGACACACAAGGCCCTACGAGCAGTACTTC. The V gene is TRBV6-5, the J gene TRBJ2-7, with D tentatively TRBD1 (5 bases). The germline V gene encodes CDR1 MNHEY and CDR2 SVGAGI. The CDR3 covers 15 residues. With 2 bases removed from V and 2 bases from J, the gap between germline ends came to 13 bases.

This sequence joins TRBV5-1 and TRBJ2-3; unclear D gene. Per the germline V gene, CDR1 is SGHRS and CDR2 is YFSETQ. Trimming left V 0 bases short and J 4 bases short, with 9 bases between. The CDR3 has 14 residues. CDR3 coding DNA: TGCGCCAGCAGCTTGGAAAGGAACCCAGATACGCAGTATTTT. This translates into CASSLERNPDTQYF.

This clone was picked up one time. The chain has TRBV2 and TRBJ1-1, with unresolved D. Germline CDR1 is SNHLY and CDR2 is FYNNEI. The CDR3 sequence is 14 residues long. Trimming removed 7 bases at V and 2 bases at J, with 14 bases between. Written as DNA, the CDR3 is TGTGCCAGCAATATACGGGAAACAAACACTGAAGCTTTCTTT. It specifies CASNIRETNTEAFF.

The gene calls are TRBV4-1 and TRBJ1-5; the match to TRBD1 covers 7 bases. Germline V gives CDR1 MGHRA, CDR2 YSYEKL. The CDR3 loop spans 14 amino acids. Unmatched junction bases numbered 8, after V lost 6 bases and J lost 6 bases. The CDR3: CASRRQGLGQPQHF. The CDR3 nucleotides are TGCGCCAGCAGACGACAGGGCTTGGGTCAGCCCCAGCATTTT.

The chain employs TRBV7-3 and TRBJ1-6; 7 bases are shared with TRBD1. J gave up 5 bases and V 4 bases, and 8 bases lay outside the gene matches. The length of the CDR3 is 16 residues. From germline, CDR1 is SGHTA and CDR2 FQGTGA. The CDR3 sequence: CASSSQGGRNNSPLHF. In DNA, the CDR3 is TGTGCCAGCAGCTCCCAGGGGGGACGAAATAATTCACCCCTCCACTTT.

The chain combines TRBV29-1 with TRBJ2-2, with D maybe TRBD1 (6 bases). This CDR3 comprises 14 residues. The germline CDR1 and CDR2 sequences are SQVTM and ANQGSEA. Deletions cut 1 base from V and 3 bases from J, with 9 bases between. The CDR3 nucleotides are TGCAGCGTTGAAGCAACAGGGTACACCGGGGAGCTGTTTTTT. It translates to CSVEATGYTGELFF.

The chain couples TRBV7-9 to TRBJ2-7, with D tentatively TRBD2 (6 bases). Germline-derived CDR1 and CDR2 are SEHNR and FQNEAQ (reference sequence). Deletions cut 2 bases from V and 1 base from J, with 12 bases between. The CDR3 length is 15 residues. The CDR3 spells CASSLSRESSYEQYF. CDR3 sequence (DNA): TGTGCCAGCAGCTTATCACGGGAGTCGTCCTACGAGCAGTACTTC.

Concerning this clone itself: The identical CDR3 is also encoded by other nucleotide sequences in the sample. The J gene is TRBJ2-3, the V gene TRBV9; D not resolved. The V gene's germline CDR1 is SGDLS and CDR2 YYNGEE. The CDR3 is made up of 15 amino acids. The ends were cut back, 0 bases at V and 4 bases at J, with 12 bases in the middle. CDR3 in amino acids: CASSVDPGSADTQYF. The DNA for the CDR3 is TGTGCCAGCAGCGTAGACCCTGGGTCCGCAGATACGCAGTATTTT.

This clone showed up just a few times. The chain combines TRBV6-1 with TRBJ2-2; TRBD2 matches 7 bases. V lost 1 base, J lost 6 bases, and 8 bases stayed unmatched. The V gene's germline CDR1 is MNHNS and CDR2 SASEGT. This CDR3 region has 16 residues. The CDR3 sequence is CASSEGVAGASGELFF. CDR3 bases: TGTGCCAGCAGTGAAGGGGTTGCGGGAGCCTCCGGGGAGCTGTTTTTT.

The chain is built from TRBV6-5 and TRBJ1-4, with a weak D call TRBD1 (5 bases). Germline V gene lookup returns CDR1 MNHEY and CDR2 SVGAGI. V lost 6 bases and J 3 bases, leaving 8 bases between the germline ends. This CDR3 has 13 amino acids. The CDR3 sequence is CASSGAPNEKLFF. CDR3 bases: TGTGCCAGCAGCGGGGCCCCTAATGAAAAACTGTTTTTT.